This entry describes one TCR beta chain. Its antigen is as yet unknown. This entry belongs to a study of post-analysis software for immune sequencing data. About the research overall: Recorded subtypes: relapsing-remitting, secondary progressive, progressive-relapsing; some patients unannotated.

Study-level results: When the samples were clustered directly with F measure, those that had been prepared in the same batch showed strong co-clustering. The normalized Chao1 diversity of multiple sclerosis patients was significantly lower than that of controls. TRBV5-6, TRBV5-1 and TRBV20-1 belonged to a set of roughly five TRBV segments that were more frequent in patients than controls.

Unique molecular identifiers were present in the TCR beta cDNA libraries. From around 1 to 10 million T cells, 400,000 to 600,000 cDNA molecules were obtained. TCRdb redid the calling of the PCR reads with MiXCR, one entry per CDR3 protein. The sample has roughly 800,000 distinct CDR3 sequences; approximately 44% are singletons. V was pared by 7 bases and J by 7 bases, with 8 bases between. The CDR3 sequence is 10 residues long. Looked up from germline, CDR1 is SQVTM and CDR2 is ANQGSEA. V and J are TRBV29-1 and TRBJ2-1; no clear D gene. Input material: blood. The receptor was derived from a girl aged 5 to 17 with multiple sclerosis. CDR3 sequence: CSGLRNEQFF. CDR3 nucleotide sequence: TGCAGCGGCCTTAGAAATGAGCAGTTCTTC.